The 3 T cell receptor beta chains given below trace back to one sample, sequenced in a study of CD8+ T cells in alopecia areata. Extracted from the samples, RNA was reverse transcribed into cDNA to serve as the sequencing template. Sequencing was performed with immunoSEQ multiplex PCR; in TCRdb, only in-frame clones are kept and a portion is missing. Of approximately 89,000 clones detected, roughly 50% appear once; the ten largest clones hold under 6.5%. Sequencing input: NKG2D-high CD8+ T cells sorted from blood. These receptor sequences come from a human donor with alopecia areata.

The chain recombines TRBV5-4 with TRBJ2-7; D unresolved. Germline-derived CDR1 and CDR2 are SGHNT and YYREEE (reference sequence). The V and J ends lost 2 bases and 3 bases respectively, with 6 bases between them. This CDR3 contains 12 residues. CDR3 amino acids: CASSLFNYEQYF. The CDR3 DNA reads TGTGCCAGCAGCTTATTCAACTACGAGCAGTACTTC.

The genes are TRBV5-1 and TRBJ2-7; D not certain. Between the trimmed V and J ends, which lost 2 bases and 2 bases, there was a span of 14 bases. Per the germline V gene, CDR1 is SGHRS and CDR2 is YFSETQ. The CDR3 length is 15 residues. CDR3 amino acids: CASSFAQDPTYEQYF. CDR3 in DNA: TGCGCCAGCAGCTTCGCTCAGGACCCCACCTACGAGCAGTACTTC.

V and J are TRBV27 and TRBJ2-5, with 10 bases fitting TRBD2. Per the germline V gene, CDR1 is MNHEY and CDR2 is SMNVEV (reference sequence). V was pared by 4 bases and J by 4 bases, with 9 bases of the junction left unmatched. The CDR3 length is 16 residues. Here the CDR3 DNA reads TGTGCCAGCAGTTCCCGAGGAGCGGGGGGGCCAGAGACCCAGTACTTC. This translates into CASSSRGAGGPETQYF.